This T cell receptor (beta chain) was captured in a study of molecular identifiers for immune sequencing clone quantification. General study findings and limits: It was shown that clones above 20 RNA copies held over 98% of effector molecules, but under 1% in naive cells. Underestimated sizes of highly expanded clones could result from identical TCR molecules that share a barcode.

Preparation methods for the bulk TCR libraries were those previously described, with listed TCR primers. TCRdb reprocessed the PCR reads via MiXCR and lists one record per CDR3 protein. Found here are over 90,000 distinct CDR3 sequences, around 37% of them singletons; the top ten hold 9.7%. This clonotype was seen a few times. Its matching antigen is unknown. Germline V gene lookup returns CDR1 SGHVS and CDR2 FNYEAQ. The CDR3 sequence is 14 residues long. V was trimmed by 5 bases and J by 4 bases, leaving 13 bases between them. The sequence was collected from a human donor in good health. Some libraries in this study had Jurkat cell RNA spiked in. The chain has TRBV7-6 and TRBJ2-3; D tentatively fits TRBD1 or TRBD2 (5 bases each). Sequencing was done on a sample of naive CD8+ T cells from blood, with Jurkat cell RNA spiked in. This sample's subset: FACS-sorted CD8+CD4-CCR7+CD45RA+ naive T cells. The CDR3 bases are TGTGCCAGCAGCCTGGGGACCGCTCCAGATACGCAGTATTTT. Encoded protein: CASSLGTAPDTQYF.